Included here is one T cell receptor beta chain sequence, with context. This CDR3 is also generated by other DNA sequences in the sample. This sample was taken from a study of shared clonotypes between healthy human individuals. The data were produced by immunoSEQ multiplex PCR, yet TCRdb's version contains in-frame clones alone and is incomplete. The sample carries a few million clones, more than 90% recorded once. Naive CD45RA+ and memory CD45RA-negative subsets were split from CD4+ cells. The CDR3 consists of 13 residues. Trimming left V 1 base short and J 5 bases short, with 8 bases between. Germline loops: CDR1 GTSNPN, CDR2 SVGIG (reference sequence).

This chain joins TRBV30 and TRBJ1-4, with D maybe TRBD1 (5 bases). The material sequenced was naive CD4+ T cells sorted from blood. Indicated subset: CD45RA+ positively selected. The sequence came from a man between 18 and 35 years old in good health. In DNA form, the CDR3 reads TGTGCCTGGAGTGGGGGCGGGAATGAAAAACTGTTTTTT. It specifies CAWSGGGNEKLFF.